These 26 T cell receptor beta chains share one sample of origin, sequenced in a study of cytomegalovirus exposure and HLA in healthy donors. Here immunoSEQ multiplex PCR was the method, and the copy in TCRdb shows in-frame clones only, minus some. The sample contains about 120,000 clones, about nine tenths of which appear only once. Sequenced: PBMCs. All receptors come from a man between 18 and 35 years old in good health and CMV-seronegative.

This chain uses TRBV5-6 with TRBJ2-1; 7 bases fit TRBD1. The CDR3 consists of 16 residues. Germline trimming cut 7 bases from V and 7 bases from J; bases unmatched to any gene: 17. Germline lookup yields CDR1 SGHDT and CDR2 YYEEEE. CDR3: CASFRFQGRGWNEQFF. The CDR3 DNA sequence: TGTGCCAGCTTCCGATTTCAAGGCAGGGGGTGGAATGAGCAGTTCTTC.

V usage is TRBV6-5 and J usage is TRBJ1-4; 7 bases agree with TRBD1. The CDR3 is 14 residues long. CDR1 is MNHEY, CDR2 SVGAGI, per germline. With V trimmed by 6 bases and J by 3 bases, 4 bases remained unmatched. The CDR3 bases are TGTGCCAGCAGATCACAGGGGTCTAATGAAAAACTGTTTTTT. This gives the protein CASRSQGSNEKLFF.

This sequence joins TRBV6-1 and TRBJ2-1; 9 nucleotides line up with TRBD2. V was pared by 6 bases and J by 5 bases, with 11 bases of the junction left unmatched. Germline CDR1 reads MNHNS; CDR2 reads SASEGT. The CDR3 consists of 16 residues. CDR3 in DNA: TGTGCCAGCAGCGAACATGGACTAGCGAAAAACAATGAGCAGTTCTTC. This encodes CASSEHGLAKNNEQFF.

The V gene is TRBV28, the J gene TRBJ2-7; the match to TRBD2 covers 7 bases. The V gene end was trimmed by 4 bases and the J gene end by 4 bases; junction bases not matched to a gene: 7. Per germline, CDR1 MDHEN and CDR2 SYDVKM. This CDR3 has 14 residues. CDR3 nucleotides: TGTGCCAGCAGTTCTGCTAGCGGACTATACGAGCAGTACTTC. This gives the protein CASSSASGLYEQYF.

This rearrangement joins TRBV19 to TRBJ1-4, with a weak D call TRBD1 (6 bases). CDR1 LNHDA and CDR2 SQIVND come from the germline V gene (reference sequence). The CDR3 length is 13 residues. Trimming took off 4 bases at V and 7 bases at J, with 10 bases between the two ends. For the CDR3, the DNA is TGTGCCAGTAGTACGAGGGGGAGTGAAAAACTGTTTTTT. Protein sequence: CASSTRGSEKLFF. The complete variable domain, with remaining parts taken from reference TRBV19 and TRBJ1-4, reads DGGITQSPKYLFRKEGQNVTLSCEQNLNHDAMYWYRQDPGQGLRLIYYSQIVNDFQKGDIAEGYSVSREKKESFPLTVTSAQKNPTAFYLCASSTRGSEKLFFGSGTQLSVL.

The CDR3 DNA follows: TGTGCCAGCAGTTTTCCCGGGACTACCACCTACAATGAGCAGTTCTTC. Translating gives CASSFPGTTTYNEQFF. The V call is TRBV28, the J call TRBJ2-1; 7 bases line up with TRBD2. Germline CDR1 MDHEN, CDR2 SYDVKM. With 3 bases clipped from V and 2 bases from J, the junction kept 7 bases outside the gene matches. The CDR3 consists of 16 residues.

The chain links TRBV2 to TRBJ1-2; D possibly corresponds to TRBD1 (6 bases). The CDR3 is 18 amino acids. With 6 bases removed from V and 3 bases from J, the gap between germline ends came to 26 bases. CDR1 is SNHLY, CDR2 FYNNEI, per germline. CDR3 sequence: CASSKAAGGAGFYYGYTF. The CDR3 region has the DNA TGTGCCAGCAGCAAAGCGGCGGGGGGCGCGGGGTTCTACTATGGCTACACCTTC. Full variable domain (outside the CDR3, taken from reference TRBV2 and TRBJ1-2): EPEVTQTPSHQVTQMGQEVILRCVPISNHLYFYWYRQILGQKVEFLVSFYNNEISEKSEIFDDQFSVERPDGSNFTLKIRSTKLEDSAMYFCASSKAAGGAGFYYGYTFGSGTRLTVV.

The J gene is TRBJ1-1, the V gene TRBV6-1, with TRBD1 as a possible D gene (5 bases). CDR3 length equals 15 residues. Germline CDR1 and CDR2: MNHNS and SASEGT. The V end lost 7 bases, the J end lost 0 bases, and 15 bases lay between the germline ends. CDR3 amino acids: CASKTWGGMNTEAFF. DNA for the CDR3: TGTGCCAGCAAAACTTGGGGGGGTATGAACACTGAAGCTTTCTTT.

This clone was seen just once. The chain is built from TRBV6-4 and TRBJ2-1; 8 bases line up with TRBD2. The germline V gene has CDR1 MRHNA and CDR2 SNTAGT. This CDR3 is 14 amino acids long. Trimming removed 5 bases from V and 9 bases from J; junction bases left unmatched: 9. The CDR3 region is CASSIGLAVGEQFF. The CDR3 DNA reads as TGTGCCAGCAGTATCGGACTAGCTGTGGGTGAGCAGTTCTTC.

The chain employs TRBV30 and TRBJ1-3; a weak D match, TRBD1 (6 bases). This CDR3 is 15 amino acids long. V lost 3 bases to trimming and J lost 3 bases, with 15 bases between them. Germline CDR1 and CDR2: GTSNPN and SVGIG (reference sequence). DNA of the CDR3: TGTGCCTGGAGCCGGCTGGGGGCGAGTGGAAACACCATATATTTT. Translated: CAWSRLGASGNTIYF.

The chain combines TRBV6-6 with TRBJ1-2; 8 bases align to TRBD1. V gave up 7 bases and J gave up 5 bases; unmatched junction bases: 9. The CDR3 spans 14 residues. Germline CDR1 reads MNHNY; CDR2 reads SVGAGI (reference sequence). The CDR3 region has the DNA TGTGCCAGCACCTCTGGGACAGGAAAATATGGCTACACCTTC. This codes for CASTSGTGKYGYTF.

The rearrangement joins TRBV11-3 to TRBJ2-7; 8 nucleotides agree with TRBD2. The trim removed 5 bases at V and 4 bases at J, leaving 4 bases unmatched. This CDR3 has 13 residues. CDR1 and CDR2 from the germline V gene are SGHNT and YENEEA. The DNA for the CDR3 is TGTGCCAGCAGCATACTAGCGGAATACGAGCAGTACTTC. Translated: CASSILAEYEQYF.

The rearrangement joins TRBV7-6 to TRBJ1-5; D not certain. V lost 0 bases and J lost 4, with 4 bases in between. The CDR3 is 13 residues long. Germline V lookup: CDR1 SGHVS, CDR2 FNYEAQ. CDR3 sequence (DNA): TGTGCCAGCAGCTTAGCCCGGAATCAGCCCCAGCATTTT. The encoded protein is CASSLARNQPQHF.

V and J are TRBV6-5 and TRBJ1-2; D is unclear. Per the germline V gene, CDR1 is MNHEY and CDR2 is SVGAGI. This CDR3 has 14 residues. Trimming took off 4 bases at V and 0 bases at J, with 9 bases between the two ends. CDR3 sequence: CASSSRESNYGYTF. CDR3 coding DNA: TGTGCCAGCAGTTCACGGGAGTCTAACTATGGCTACACCTTC.

This chain connects TRBV7-6 to TRBJ1-3; D unresolved. In germline, CDR1 is SGHVS, CDR2 FNYEAQ. V was pared by 8 bases and J by 1 base, with 21 bases between. The CDR3 is made up of 17 amino acids. This chain's CDR3 is CASSKYGGKLSGNTIYF. CDR3 bases: TGTGCCAGCTCGAAGTACGGAGGGAAGTTATCTGGAAACACCATATATTTT.

This clone appeared a single time. V and J are TRBV15 and TRBJ1-1; D gene uncertain. The CDR3 runs to 15 residues. Germline V gene data show CDR1 as LNHNV and CDR2 as YYDKDF (reference sequence). V lost 1 base and J 4 bases, leaving 13 bases between the germline ends. The CDR3 DNA reads as TGTGCCACCAGCAGAGCGGGTGGAAGAACCACTGAAGCTTTCTTT. Translated, it gives CATSRAGGRTTEAFF. Full variable domain (remainder filled in from reference TRBV15 and TRBJ1-1): DAMVIQNPRYQVTQFGKPVTLSCSQTLNHNVMYWYQQKSSQAPKLLFHYYDKDFNNEADTPDNFQSRRPNTSFCFLDIRSPGLGDTAMYLCATSRAGGRTTEAFFGQGTRLTVV.

The rearrangement uses TRBV7-2 and TRBJ2-7; 10 bases line up with TRBD2. CDR3 size: 15 residues. Germline CDR1 and CDR2: SGHTA and FQGNSA. V was pared by 4 bases and J by 4 bases, with 7 bases of the junction left unmatched. CDR3 DNA sequence: TGTGCCAGCAGCTCCGCTAGCGGGAGCCAGTACGAGCAGTACTTC. Translating it yields CASSSASGSQYEQYF.

The rearrangement joins TRBV7-8 to TRBJ1-1; TRBD1 matches 7 bases. The CDR3 loop spans 13 amino acids. From germline, CDR1 is SGHVS and CDR2 FQNEAQ. V lost 2 bases, J lost 4 bases, and 1 base stayed unmatched. The CDR3 region has the DNA TGTGCCAGCAGCTTAAACAGGGGCACTGAAGCTTTCTTT. Translated, it gives CASSLNRGTEAFF.

This chain uses TRBV19 with TRBJ1-4; 11 bases are shared with TRBD1. Germline trimming cut 5 bases from V and 6 bases from J; bases unmatched to any gene: 5. Germline V gives CDR1 LNHDA, CDR2 SQIVND (reference sequence). This CDR3 is 15 amino acids long. CDR3 in DNA: TGTGCCAGTAGTGCGGGGACAGGGGGGGATGAAAAACTGTTTTTT. Its translation: CASSAGTGGDEKLFF.

The V and J genes are TRBV27 and TRBJ2-1; possibly TRBD1 for D (6 bases). This CDR3 is built from 12 residues. In germline, CDR1 is MNHEY, CDR2 SMNVEV (reference sequence). V lost 5 bases to trimming and J lost 9 bases, with 11 bases between them. CDR3 sequence (DNA): TGTGCCAGCAGTCGGACAGTTTTTGAGCAGTTCTTC. This codes for CASSRTVFEQFF.

A single count supports this clone. This chain joins TRBV7-8 and TRBJ2-1; 14 nucleotides line up with TRBD2. V lost 7 bases and J lost 5; bases outside the gene matches: 4. The CDR3 loop spans 15 amino acids. Germline V gene data show CDR1 as SGHVS and CDR2 as FQNEAQ. CDR3 in amino acids: CASNEGLAGDNEQFF. The CDR3 region has the DNA TGTGCCAGCAACGAGGGACTAGCGGGAGACAATGAGCAGTTCTTC.

This chain uses TRBV28 with TRBJ1-1, with a possible D match to TRBD1 (6 bases). V gave up 5 bases and J gave up 7 bases, with 17 bases separating them. The CDR3 extends over 14 amino acids. Germline CDR1 reads MDHEN; CDR2 reads SYDVKM. Here the CDR3 reads CASSPGGRVFEAFF. CDR3 in DNA: TGTGCCAGCAGTCCCGGGGGGCGGGTATTTGAAGCTTTCTTT.

This chain connects TRBV28 to TRBJ1-1, with D unclear. The CDR3 is made up of 16 amino acids. The ends were cut back, 6 bases at V and 7 bases at J, with 24 bases in the middle. Germline loops: CDR1 MDHEN, CDR2 SYDVKM. The CDR3 bases are TGTGCCAGCAGACCCGCGGAAGAGGGCCGCCCGTTTGAAGCTTTCTTT. This codes for CASRPAEEGRPFEAFF.

Remarks on this clone: Different DNA sequences within this sample yield the same CDR3. V gene TRBV5-1 combines with J gene TRBJ2-2; tentative D call: TRBD1 (5 bases). Trimming cost V 2 bases and J 1 base, with 6 bases left between them. The CDR3 runs to 14 residues. Germline V lookup: CDR1 SGHRS, CDR2 YFSETQ. In DNA form, the CDR3 reads TGCGCCAGCAGCTTAGACAGGAACACCGGGGAGCTGTTTTTT. Protein sequence: CASSLDRNTGELFF.

This clone was observed a single time. The chain uses TRBV11-3 and TRBJ2-1; TRBD2 matches 12 bases. V shed 1 base and J 5 bases; nucleotides not matched to a gene: 6. This CDR3 has 17 amino acids. Germline CDR1 reads SGHNT; CDR2 reads YENEEA. The CDR3 coding sequence is TGTGCCAGCAGCTTAGCGTCGACTAGCGGGGGAAACAATGAGCAGTTCTTC. This gives the protein CASSLASTSGGNNEQFF. The full variable domain, completed using reference TRBV11-3 and TRBJ2-1, is EAGVVQSPRYKIIEKKQPVAFWCNPISGHNTLYWYLQNLGQGPELLIRYENEEAVDDSQLPKDRFSAERLKGVDSTLKIQPAELGDSAVYLCASSLASTSGGNNEQFFGPGTRLTVL.

V usage is TRBV10-3 and J usage is TRBJ1-3; D unclear. Germline CDR1 ENHRY, CDR2 SYGVKD. The CDR3 contains 17 residues. Trimming removed 11 bases at V and 0 bases at J, with 23 bases between. CDR3 loop: CASSGRLSASSGNTIYF. CDR3 DNA sequence: TGTGCCTCCTCGGGGAGACTAAGCGCTAGCTCTGGAAACACCATATATTTT.